These 7 T cell receptor beta chains were sequenced from one sample in a study of blood T cell repertoires in COVID-19. Assay used: immunoSEQ multiplex PCR; TCRdb lists only in-frame clones, some missing. The repertoire holds 60,000 or so clones, roughly 84% seen once, with roughly 13% in the top ten. Sample: peripheral blood. The source of these receptors is a woman of 80 years or more with acute or convalescent COVID-19.

The CDR3 here is CASSLRGPPTGELFF. The CDR3 nucleotides read TGTGCCAGTAGCTTGCGGGGGCCACCCACCGGGGAGCTGTTTTTT. V and J are TRBV19 and TRBJ2-2, with a tentative D call TRBD2 (7 bases). V lost 6 bases and J 4 bases, leaving 15 bases between the germline ends. The V gene's germline CDR1 is LNHDA and CDR2 SQIVND (reference sequence). This CDR3 has 15 amino acids.

The CDR3 loop reads CASSLGRGGQSDTQYF. In DNA form, the CDR3 reads TGTGCCAGCAGCTTAGGGCGGGGGGGGCAATCAGATACGCAGTATTTT. The chain couples TRBV7-2 to TRBJ2-3, with 9 bases identical to TRBD2. Germline V lookup: CDR1 SGHTA, CDR2 FQGNSA. CDR3 length equals 16 residues. V lost 1 base, J lost 4 bases, and 6 bases stayed unmatched.

J is TRBJ1-6 and V is TRBV5-5; TRBD1 aligns across 7 bases. CDR3 length: 15 amino acids. CDR1 and CDR2 from the germline V gene are SGHKS and YYEKEE (reference sequence). V lost 4 bases to trimming and J lost 9 bases; unmatched junction nucleotides: 10. This CDR3 is CASSPSTGVGSPLHF. The CDR3 coding sequence is TGTGCCAGCAGCCCCTCAACAGGGGTTGGTTCACCCCTCCACTTT.

Written as DNA, the CDR3 is TGTGCCAGCTCACCACCGAGGGCAGGGGATTACGAGCAGTACTTC. Translating it yields CASSPPRAGDYEQYF. The chain couples TRBV18 to TRBJ2-7; D might be TRBD1 (6 bases). There are 15 residues in the CDR3. Trimming stripped 0 bases from V and 4 bases from J, with 13 bases between. CDR1 KGHSH and CDR2 LQKENI come from the germline V gene.

J is TRBJ1-6 and V is TRBV6-5; TRBD1 might be the D (6 bases). Germline CDR1 reads MNHEY; CDR2 reads SVGAGI. This CDR3 region has 14 residues. Trimming removed 7 bases from V and 7 bases from J, with 14 bases in between. The CDR3 DNA reads as TGTGCCAGCATCCCACAGGGTCTAAATTCACCCCTCCACTTT. Its translation is CASIPQGLNSPLHF.

The V and J genes are TRBV10-3 and TRBJ1-1; D is undetermined. Germline V lookup: CDR1 ENHRY, CDR2 SYGVKD. Between the trimmed V and J ends, which lost 3 bases and 0 bases, there was a span of 8 bases. This CDR3 spans 14 amino acids. The CDR3 here is CAISDRQMNTEAFF. In nucleotides, the CDR3 is TGTGCCATCAGTGATAGACAAATGAACACTGAAGCTTTCTTT.

This chain connects TRBV13 to TRBJ1-6, with D hard to call. The CDR3 length is 15 residues. Germline V gives CDR1 PRHDT, CDR2 FYEKMQ (reference sequence). The V gene lost 0 bases and the J gene lost 9 bases, with 12 bases spanning the gap. The CDR3: CASSLGVREGSPLHF. The CDR3 region has the DNA TGTGCCAGCAGCTTAGGGGTAAGGGAGGGTTCACCCCTCCACTTT.